This T cell receptor beta chain was identified in a study of CD4 T cells in relation to SARS-CoV-2 and coronaviruses. In the study overall: Convalescent patients were fewer than ten males and 4 females; two were Hispanic. Study outcomes and limitations: Samples before the pandemic and after infection were not matched within any donor. In around 67% of donors, memory CD4+ clonotypes crossrecognized SARS-CoV-2 and at least one common cold coronavirus spike.

This clone occurred a few times. Its antigen remains unknown. TCRdb's copy holds only in-frame clones and misses some; the assay was immunoSEQ multiplex PCR. Counted here are some 44,000 clones, 82% occurring once; the ten biggest clones make up more than 1.4%. This clonotype was sampled from an adult with COVID-19. Sequenced material: naive CD4+ T cells from PBMCs, cultured in vitro. This sample's subset: naive CD4+ T cells isolated by negative enrichment.

CDR3 amino acids: CASSSPLTNNEQFF. The CDR3 DNA reads TGCGCCAGCAGCTCCCCCCTGACTAACAATGAGCAGTTCTTC. The rearrangement joins TRBV4-1 to TRBJ2-1, with D perhaps matching TRBD2 (5 bases). Between the trimmed V and J ends, which lost 5 bases and 5 bases, there was a span of 13 bases. The CDR3 contains 14 residues. The germline V gene encodes CDR1 MGHRA and CDR2 YSYEKL.